These 23 T cell receptor beta chains came from one sample sequenced in a study of Ad26.COV2.S vaccination and SARS-CoV-2 variants. The data were produced by immunoSEQ multiplex PCR, yet TCRdb's version contains in-frame clones alone and is incomplete. This sample yields about 400,000 clones, of which about four fifths are seen a single time; 7.4% belongs to the top ten. The treatment here: about 20 received Ad26.COV2.S at low or high dose, single or two shots; roughly five received placebo; per-sample allocation not given. The investigators took samples on day 63 after the first vaccine or placebo injection. The material sequenced was peripheral blood, taken in a trial of Ad26.COV2.S vaccine versus placebo. These receptors were taken from a person between 18 and 60 years old who received the Ad26.COV2.S COVID-19 vaccine or a placebo.

The rearrangement uses TRBV7-2 and TRBJ2-7; 7 nucleotides line up with TRBD1. CDR1 and CDR2 (germline): SGHTA, FQGNSA. CDR3 length equals 14 residues. The ends lost 6 bases at V and 0 bases at J; junction bases unmatched: 5. The CDR3 coding sequence is TGTGCCAGCAGGAAGGGGGCCGGCTCCTACGAGCAGTACTTC. It specifies CASRKGAGSYEQYF.

J is TRBJ2-1 and V is TRBV6-4; a possible D gene is TRBD2 (6 bases). Trimming cost V 4 bases and J 13 bases, with 11 bases left between them. The CDR3 is 11 amino acids. Germline V lookup: CDR1 MRHNA, CDR2 SNTAGT. CDR3 coding DNA: TGTGCCAGCAGTGCCCGTAGCGGACAGTTCTTC. Amino acids: CASSARSGQFF.

V and J are TRBV27 and TRBJ2-1, with D perhaps matching TRBD1 (6 bases). The germline gives CDR1 MNHEY, CDR2 SMNVEV (reference sequence). Trimming pared 10 bases from V and 3 bases from J, leaving 25 bases between. This CDR3 has 17 amino acids. In DNA form, the CDR3 reads TGTGCCAACTTCGGACAGCCCGGGGAGCTAGACTACAATGAGCAGTTCTTC. It encodes CANFGQPGELDYNEQFF.

This clone was counted between two and nine times. V gene TRBV11-1 combines with J gene TRBJ1-5; possible D gene TRBD1, 6 bases. V was cut by 5 bases and J by 4 bases, with 9 bases left in between. This CDR3 comprises 13 residues. Germline CDR1 reads SGHAT; CDR2 reads FQDESV (reference sequence). The CDR3 loop is CASSRQANQPQHF. DNA of the CDR3: TGTGCCAGCAGCCGACAGGCTAATCAGCCCCAGCATTTT.

In this sample, this clone turned up a few times. CDR3 region: CASSVDRVSSEQYF. The CDR3 nucleotides are TGTGCCAGCAGCGTAGATAGGGTTTCGTCCGAGCAGTACTTC. The V and J genes are TRBV9 and TRBJ2-7; D gene uncertain. There are 14 residues in the CDR3. The V gene's germline CDR1 is SGDLS and CDR2 YYNGEE. Trimming left V 0 bases short and J 6 bases short, with 13 bases between.

The chain couples TRBV19 to TRBJ2-1; 11 bases line up with TRBD2. Germline trimming cut 8 bases from V and 5 bases from J; bases unmatched to any gene: 11. The V gene's germline CDR1 is LNHDA and CDR2 SQIVND (reference sequence). The CDR3 sequence is 16 residues long. This chain's CDR3 is CASATAGTSGNNEQFF. DNA of the CDR3: TGTGCCAGTGCTACAGCCGGGACTAGCGGTAACAATGAGCAGTTCTTC.

J is TRBJ1-2 and V is TRBV3-1 (or the pseudogene TRBV3-2); no clear D. Trimming pared 4 bases from V and 6 bases from J, leaving 9 bases between. Germline lookup yields CDR1 LGHDT and CDR2 YNNKEL (reference sequence). The CDR3 is 12 residues long. CDR3 sequence reads: CASSLTKNGYTF. The CDR3 bases are TGTGCCAGCAGCCTGACTAAGAATGGCTACACCTTC.

As concerns this clone: The sample holds other DNA sequences that translate to the same CDR3. V usage is TRBV6-5 and J usage is TRBJ1-1, with 7 bases aligning to TRBD1. This CDR3 contains 13 residues. Trimming cost V 8 bases and J 5 bases; bases outside gene matches: 8. Germline lookup yields CDR1 MNHEY and CDR2 SVGAGI. Here the CDR3 DNA reads TGTGCCAGCCGACGACAGGGTAGTACTGAAGCTTTCTTT. Protein product: CASRRQGSTEAFF.

The chain recombines TRBV5-1 with TRBJ2-1; 7 nucleotides line up with TRBD1. V was pared by 3 bases and J by 8 bases, with 5 bases of the junction left unmatched. This CDR3 comprises 13 residues. Germline CDR1 is SGHRS and CDR2 is YFSETQ. CDR3 protein: CASSSQGVDEQFF. The CDR3 DNA is TGCGCCAGCAGCTCCCAGGGGGTGGATGAGCAGTTCTTC.

About this clone itself: Sequence at one end of the junction differs from germline and may be a read error. This chain connects TRBV12-3 or TRBV12-4 to TRBJ1-6, with no clear D. The CDR3 runs to 12 residues. The CDR3 region is CASSFGNSPPHF. The DNA for the CDR3 is TGTGCCAGCAGTTTCGGAAACTCACCCCCCCACTTT.

The genes are TRBV9 and TRBJ2-3, with a weak D call TRBD2 (6 bases). The CDR3 sequence is 16 residues long. CDR1 is SGDLS and CDR2 is YYNGEE in the germline V gene. Trimming took 4 bases from V and 6 from J, leaving 21 bases between them. The CDR3 reads CASSQERVGLWDTQYF. The CDR3 coding sequence is TGTGCCAGCAGCCAGGAGCGGGTGGGATTGTGGGATACGCAGTATTTT.

This clone was recorded once. The chain carries TRBV7-2 and TRBJ1-2; maybe TRBD1 (5 bases). CDR3 length: 16 residues. The germline V gene has CDR1 SGHTA and CDR2 FQGNSA. V was pared by 1 base and J by 4 bases, with 16 bases between. The CDR3 loop reads CASSLEGVGAGYGYTF. Here the CDR3 DNA reads TGTGCCAGCAGCTTAGAGGGCGTAGGGGCAGGCTATGGCTACACCTTC.

This chain joins TRBV5-3 and TRBJ1-5, with D unclear. TRBV5-3 counts as an open reading frame of uncertain function. With 0 bases removed from V and 2 bases from J, the gap between germline ends came to 12 bases. The CDR3 consists of 16 residues. The CDR3 reads CARSLASNSRNQPQHF. The CDR3 bases are TGTGCCAGAAGCTTGGCCTCTAACAGCCGCAATCAGCCCCAGCATTTT.

CDR3 amino acids: CASSLAQPGGNGNTIYF. CDR3 in DNA: TGTGCCAGCAGCTTAGCGCAACCGGGTGGAAACGGAAACACCATATATTTT. The genes are TRBV7-9 and TRBJ1-3, with D hard to call. Germline CDR1 reads SEHNR; CDR2 reads FQNEAQ (reference sequence). Trimming left V 0 bases short and J 4 bases short, with 16 bases between. This CDR3 is 17 amino acids long.

The rearrangement uses TRBV11-2 and TRBJ1-1; no reliable D call. Germline-derived CDR1 and CDR2 are SGHAT and FQNNGV. CDR3 size: 13 residues. The V end was cut by 6 bases, the J end by 0 bases, with 8 bases between. CDR3 coding DNA: TGTGCCAGCAGATACGGCGTGAACACTGAAGCTTTCTTT. This encodes CASRYGVNTEAFF. Complete variable domain (other parts from reference TRBV11-2 and TRBJ1-1): EAGVAQSPRYKIIEKRQSVAFWCNPISGHATLYWYQQILGQGPKLLIQFQNNGVVDDSQLPKDRFSAERLKGVDSTLKIQPAKLEDSAVYLCASRYGVNTEAFFGQGTRLTVV.

V gene TRBV7-2 combines with J gene TRBJ2-3; possibly TRBD2 for D (5 bases). Trimming took 4 bases from V and 6 from J, leaving 20 bases between them. Germline CDR1 and CDR2: SGHTA and FQGNSA. CDR3 length: 16 residues. This chain's CDR3 is CASSYYYLSGGDTQYF. The CDR3 DNA reads as TGTGCCAGCAGCTACTACTACCTATCGGGCGGGGATACGCAGTATTTT. Looking up the rest from reference TRBV7-2 and TRBJ2-3 gives the full variable domain: GAGVSQSPSNKVTEKGKDVELRCDPISGHTALYWYRQSLGQGLEFLIYFQGNSAPDKSGLPSDRFSAERTGGSVSTLTIQRTQQEDSAVYLCASSYYYLSGGDTQYFGPGTRLTVL.

This chain connects TRBV7-8 to TRBJ2-7, with D unresolved. The germline V gene encodes CDR1 SGHVS and CDR2 FQNEAQ. This CDR3 comprises 13 residues. Trimming stripped 3 bases from V and 3 bases from J, with 9 bases between. CDR3 DNA sequence: TGTGCCAGCAGCTTCTGGAGAAGCTACGAGCAGTACTTC. Translated: CASSFWRSYEQYF.

The chain couples TRBV2 to TRBJ1-2; D unresolved. Per germline, CDR1 SNHLY and CDR2 FYNNEI. V was shortened by 7 bases and J by 4 bases, with 13 bases between the two germline ends. The CDR3 length is 13 residues. The CDR3 protein is CASTKGSLYGYTF. The CDR3 region has the DNA TGTGCCAGCACCAAGGGCAGCCTCTATGGCTACACCTTC.

This clone has just a few counts. The chain combines TRBV7-2 with TRBJ2-7, with 9 bases that match TRBD1. This CDR3 contains 16 residues. Trimming removed 0 bases from V and 6 bases from J; junction bases left unmatched: 9. Germline CDR1 and CDR2: SGHTA and FQGNSA. The CDR3 nucleotides read TGTGCCAGCAGCTTAGCCGCGACAGGGGGAGATCTCGAGCAGTACTTC. It codes for CASSLAATGGDLEQYF.

This chain joins TRBV2 and TRBJ1-2, with D uncertain. The CDR3 spans 14 residues. The germline V gene encodes CDR1 SNHLY and CDR2 FYNNEI. V was pared by 4 bases and J by 5 bases, with 14 bases between. CDR3 sequence (DNA): TGTGCCAGCAGTGCTAGAGGACTCAGATATGGCTACACCTTC. Translation gives CASSARGLRYGYTF.

The chain combines TRBV7-9 with TRBJ2-1; 7 bases agree with TRBD2. V was clipped by 0 bases and J by 6 bases; unmatched bases: 5. CDR3 size: 15 residues. CDR1 and CDR2 (germline): SEHNR, FQNEAQ (reference sequence). CDR3 sequence (DNA): TGTGCCAGCAGCTTAGCGCGGGACTACTTCAATGAGCAGTTCTTC. Translated, it gives CASSLARDYFNEQFF.

The chain has TRBV29-1 and TRBJ2-7; no clear D. Trimming left V 4 bases short and J 9 bases short, with 13 bases between. Germline CDR1 and CDR2: SQVTM and ANQGSEA. This CDR3 contains 11 residues. This CDR3 reads CSVATPLGQYF. DNA of the CDR3: TGCAGCGTTGCAACCCCCTTAGGGCAGTACTTC.

J is TRBJ1-1 and V is TRBV7-9; D ambiguous. Germline lookup yields CDR1 SEHNR and CDR2 FQNEAQ (reference sequence). Trimming stripped 2 bases from V and 1 base from J, with 8 bases between. There are 14 residues in the CDR3. The CDR3 protein is CASSLSTWNTEAFF. The CDR3 DNA reads TGTGCCAGCAGCTTATCCACTTGGAACACTGAAGCTTTCTTT.